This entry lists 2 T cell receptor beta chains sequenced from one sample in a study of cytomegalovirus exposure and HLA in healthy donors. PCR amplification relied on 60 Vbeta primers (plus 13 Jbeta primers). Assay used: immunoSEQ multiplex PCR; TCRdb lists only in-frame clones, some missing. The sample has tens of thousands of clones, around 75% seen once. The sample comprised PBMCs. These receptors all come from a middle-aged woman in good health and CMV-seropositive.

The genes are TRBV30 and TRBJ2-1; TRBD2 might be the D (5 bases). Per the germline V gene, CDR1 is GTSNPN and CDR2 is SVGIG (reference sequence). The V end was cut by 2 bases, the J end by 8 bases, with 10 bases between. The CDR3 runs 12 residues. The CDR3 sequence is CAWSYEGYEQFF. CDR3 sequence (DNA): TGTGCCTGGAGTTATGAGGGCTATGAGCAGTTCTTC.

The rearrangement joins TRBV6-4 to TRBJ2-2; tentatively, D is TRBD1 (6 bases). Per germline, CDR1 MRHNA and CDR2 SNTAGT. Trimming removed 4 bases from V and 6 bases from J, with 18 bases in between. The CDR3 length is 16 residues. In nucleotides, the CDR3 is TGTGCCAGCAGTGGAGGGCAGGGGACCGAACCCGGGGAGCTGTTTTTT. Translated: CASSGGQGTEPGELFF.